This entry lists 27 T cell receptor beta chains sequenced from one sample in a study of blood T cell repertoires in COVID-19. Sequenced by immunoSEQ multiplex PCR; TCRdb stores in-frame clones only, minus some. The sample carries a few hundred thousand clones, about 89% recorded once. The sequencing input was PBMCs or T cells enriched from blood (not recorded which). The receptors shown here come from a young man who had recovered from COVID-19.

The genes are TRBV11-2 and TRBJ2-7; D is unresolved. Germline CDR1 reads SGHAT; CDR2 reads FQNNGV. This CDR3 region has 15 residues. Trimming cost V 1 base and J 0 bases, with 10 bases left between them. The CDR3 sequence is CASSLAVSSSYEQYF. CDR3 sequence (DNA): TGTGCCAGCAGCTTAGCAGTATCTAGCTCCTACGAGCAGTACTTC.

The V and J genes are TRBV6-6 and TRBJ2-7; D might be TRBD2 (5 bases). Germline CDR1 is MNHNY and CDR2 is SVGAGI (reference sequence). The CDR3 runs to 14 residues. The V end lost 0 bases, the J end lost 1 base, and 7 bases lay between the germline ends. The CDR3 nucleotides are TGTGCCAGCAGTTACTCAGCGGCGTCCTACGAGCAGTACTTC. Its translation is CASSYSAASYEQYF.

The table lists this clone with a count of one. The chain combines TRBV13 with TRBJ1-6, with 9 bases that match TRBD1. The junction had 6 bases not matched to a gene; V was cut back by 7 bases and J by 5 bases. The CDR3 length is 15 residues. Germline CDR1 reads PRHDT; CDR2 reads FYEKMQ (reference sequence). CDR3 DNA: TGTGCCAGCACTCTACAGGGGGCAAATAATTCACCCCTCCACTTT. Protein sequence: CASTLQGANNSPLHF.

The chain combines TRBV6-5 with TRBJ1-1; tentatively, D is TRBD1 (6 bases). Germline values: CDR1 MNHEY, CDR2 SVGAGI. CDR3 length equals 15 residues. Between the trimmed V and J ends, which lost 0 bases and 9 bases, there was a span of 17 bases. The CDR3 DNA sequence: TGTGCCAGCAGTTACTCATCGACAGGAGGTAGCCAAGCTTTCTTT. This encodes CASSYSSTGGSQAFF.

CDR3: CASSPLGGEQYF. In DNA, the CDR3 is TGTGCCAGCAGCCCGCTAGGGGGAGAGCAGTACTTC. The chain has TRBV7-6 and TRBJ2-7; weak D call: TRBD1 (6 bases). CDR3 length: 12 residues. The V end was cut by 5 bases, the J end by 7 bases, with 12 bases between. The germline V gene has CDR1 SGHVS and CDR2 FNYEAQ.

This CDR3 reads CASSGPGNTIYF. In nucleotides, the CDR3 is TGTGCCAGCAGTGGCCCCGGAAACACCATATATTTT. This chain connects TRBV27 to TRBJ1-3; D ambiguous. Germline V gives CDR1 MNHEY, CDR2 SMNVEV (reference sequence). The CDR3 spans 12 residues. The germline V and J ends were trimmed by 5 bases and 4 bases, with 6 bases remaining between them.

This CDR3 reads CASSGGLAASTDTQYF. The CDR3 DNA is TGTGCCAGCAGCGGAGGACTAGCGGCTAGCACAGATACGCAGTATTTT. The chain joins TRBV7-6 to TRBJ2-3, with 10 bases lining up with TRBD2. CDR1 and CDR2 from the germline V gene are SGHVS and FNYEAQ. V lost 5 bases, J lost 0 bases, and 5 bases stayed unmatched. There are 16 residues in the CDR3. Based on the CDR3 plus reference TRBV7-6 and TRBJ2-3, the full variable domain is GAGVSQSPRYKVTKRGQDVALRCDPISGHVSLYWYRQALGQGPEFLTYFNYEAQQDKSGLPNDRFSAERPEGSISTLTIQRTEQRDSAMYRCASSGGLAASTDTQYFGPGTRLTVL.

The V and J genes are TRBV11-2 and TRBJ1-1, with a weak D call TRBD1 (5 bases). CDR1 and CDR2 from the germline V gene are SGHAT and FQNNGV. The V end lost 7 bases, the J end lost 1 base, and 10 bases lay between the germline ends. This CDR3 is 13 amino acids long. The CDR3 is CASTTDRNTEAFF. CDR3 nucleotide sequence: TGTGCCAGCACCACCGACAGGAACACTGAAGCTTTCTTT.

The chain joins TRBV12-5 to TRBJ1-1; the D is unclear. Germline V gene lookup returns CDR1 LGHNT and CDR2 FRNRAP. V was trimmed by 0 bases and J by 1 base, leaving 15 bases between them. This CDR3 spans 17 amino acids. CDR3 sequence reads: CASGLVLSREWNTEAFF. CDR3 sequence (DNA): TGTGCTAGTGGTTTGGTACTTAGTCGGGAGTGGAACACTGAAGCTTTCTTT.

The chain combines TRBV24-1 with TRBJ2-5; D might be TRBD1 (7 bases). CDR1 is KGHDR and CDR2 is SFDVKD in the germline V gene. The CDR3 extends over 15 amino acids. Trimming left V 2 bases short and J 8 bases short, with 17 bases between. The CDR3 reads CATSDSGAGGFTQYF. Written as DNA, the CDR3 is TGTGCCACCAGTGATTCGGGGGCAGGGGGATTCACCCAGTACTTC.

This rearrangement joins TRBV29-1 to TRBJ1-2; no reliable D call. Trimming left V 7 bases short and J 7 bases short, with 13 bases between. Germline loops: CDR1 SQVTM, CDR2 ANQGSEA. The CDR3 loop spans 11 amino acids. Here the CDR3 DNA reads TGCAGCGCCCCTTCGCTAAGTGGCTACACCTTC. Residues: CSAPSLSGYTF.

This chain uses TRBV19 with TRBJ2-1, with TRBD2 matching 12 bases. With V trimmed by 3 bases and J by 10 bases, 4 bases remained unmatched. CDR1 and CDR2 from the germline V gene are LNHDA and SQIVND (reference sequence). The CDR3 loop spans 14 amino acids. CDR3 loop: CASSMTSGGAEQFF. The CDR3 DNA reads as TGTGCCAGTAGTATGACTAGCGGGGGCGCGGAGCAGTTCTTC.

The chain joins TRBV7-2 to TRBJ2-7, with TRBD1 matching 10 bases. The CDR3 contains 17 residues. With 1 base clipped from V and 4 bases from J, the junction kept 10 bases outside the gene matches. Germline values: CDR1 SGHTA, CDR2 FQGNSA. The CDR3 sequence is CASSLGPAGTGDYEQYF. DNA for the CDR3: TGTGCCAGCAGCTTAGGACCTGCGGGGACAGGGGATTACGAGCAGTACTTC.

V is TRBV6-2 or TRBV6-3 and J is TRBJ2-7, with 8 nucleotides matching TRBD2. In germline, CDR1 is MNHEY, CDR2 SVGEGT. The CDR3 is 18 amino acids. V lost 2 bases and J lost 0; bases outside the gene matches: 12. CDR3 bases: TGTGCCAGCAGTTACAACCGCGATCCAGCGGGGGCCTCCTACGAGCAGTACTTC. This encodes CASSYNRDPAGASYEQYF.

In this sample, this clone turned up once. This rearrangement joins TRBV6-5 to TRBJ2-1; 8 bases align to TRBD2. This CDR3 comprises 14 residues. With 2 bases clipped from V and 4 bases from J, the junction kept 1 base outside the gene matches. From germline, CDR1 is MNHEY and CDR2 SVGAGI. CDR3 sequence reads: CASSYQRGYNEQFF. The CDR3, as DNA: TGTGCCAGCAGTTACCAGCGGGGGTACAATGAGCAGTTCTTC.

The chain uses TRBV5-1 and TRBJ1-2; 7 bases map to TRBD1. V was clipped by 6 bases and J by 8 bases; unmatched bases: 10. CDR3 length: 13 amino acids. CDR1 and CDR2 from the germline V gene are SGHRS and YFSETQ. The CDR3 DNA follows: TGCGCCAGCACCCAAACAGGGGATGGGGGCTACACCTTC. Translating gives CASTQTGDGGYTF.

The genes are TRBV19 and TRBJ1-2; 10 bases are shared with TRBD1. Germline V lookup: CDR1 LNHDA, CDR2 SQIVND (reference sequence). CDR3 length: 16 amino acids. After removal of 7 bases from V and 8 bases from J, the junction contained 16 bases not matched to a gene. CDR3 bases: TGTGCCAGTACCCCCAACCACGGGACAGGGGATTACGGCTACACCTTC. Protein sequence: CASTPNHGTGDYGYTF.

The V and J genes are TRBV10-3 and TRBJ1-5; 7 nucleotides match TRBD1. V lost 8 bases, J lost 1 base, and 5 bases stayed unmatched. This CDR3 contains 14 residues. Per germline, CDR1 ENHRY and CDR2 SYGVKD. The CDR3 is CAIGQAGSNQPQHF. CDR3 nucleotide sequence: TGTGCCATCGGACAGGCAGGGAGCAATCAGCCCCAGCATTTT.

The genes are TRBV18 and TRBJ1-3; the D is unclear. The length of the CDR3 is 18 residues. Germline CDR1 is KGHSH and CDR2 is LQKENI. With 3 bases removed from V and 0 bases from J, the gap between germline ends came to 18 bases. DNA for the CDR3: TGTGCCAGCTCACCTCGGGCGAAGCGGTCAAGCTCTGGAAACACCATATATTTT. This translates into CASSPRAKRSSSGNTIYF.

This clone was seen a single time. J is TRBJ1-2 and V is TRBV5-4; D may be TRBD1 (6 bases). Trimming shortened V by 3 bases and J by 1 base, and 10 bases separated the two germline ends. Per the germline V gene, CDR1 is SGHNT and CDR2 is YYREEE (reference sequence). The CDR3 is made up of 14 amino acids. CDR3 residues: CASSSRTDNYGYTF. CDR3 nucleotide sequence: TGTGCCAGCAGCTCCCGGACAGATAACTATGGCTACACCTTC.

The rearrangement uses TRBV12-5 and TRBJ1-4; D not certain. There are 12 residues in the CDR3. Germline V CDR1 and CDR2: LGHNT, FRNRAP. The ends were cut back, 3 bases at V and 8 bases at J, with 7 bases in the middle. CDR3 nucleotides: TGTGCTAGTGGTTTCGGGGTGGAAAAACTGTTTTTT. Its protein is CASGFGVEKLFF.

The chain uses TRBV3-1 (or the pseudogene TRBV3-2) and TRBJ2-1, with 8 bases matching TRBD2. Germline lookup yields CDR1 LGHDT and CDR2 YNNKEL (reference sequence). The J segment lost 8 bases and the V segment lost 1 base, leaving 10 bases of the junction unmatched. This CDR3 has 16 amino acids. CDR3 protein: CASSQVARGEVDEQFF. In DNA, the CDR3 is TGTGCCAGCAGCCAAGTCGCGCGGGGGGAAGTCGATGAGCAGTTCTTC.

The chain links TRBV9 to TRBJ2-3, with D maybe TRBD2 (5 bases). Trimming cost V 5 bases and J 6 bases, with 10 bases left between them. Germline loops: CDR1 SGDLS, CDR2 YYNGEE. The CDR3 spans 12 residues. CDR3 nucleotides: TGTGCCAGCAGTCCCGGGATGGATACGCAGTATTTT. Protein: CASSPGMDTQYF.

The chain couples TRBV6-5 to TRBJ2-3, with D tentatively TRBD1 (5 bases). Germline lookup yields CDR1 MNHEY and CDR2 SVGAGI. V was cut by 9 bases and J by 0 bases, with 13 bases left in between. The CDR3 is 14 amino acids. CDR3 sequence (DNA): TGTGCCAGTCTTAGGGGAACTAGCACAGATACGCAGTATTTT. Its translation: CASLRGTSTDTQYF.

The chain recombines TRBV7-2 with TRBJ1-1, with 9 bases lining up with TRBD1. The CDR3 length is 18 residues. CDR1 is SGHTA and CDR2 is FQGNSA in the germline V gene. J was trimmed by 4 bases and V by 1 base; bases with no gene match: 13. Here the CDR3 DNA reads TGTGCCAGCAGCTTAGGGGTTGTGGGGACAGGGCGAGGCACTGAAGCTTTCTTT. It yields the protein CASSLGVVGTGRGTEAFF.

The CDR3 loop is CAWTAGGGYGYTF. The CDR3 DNA sequence: TGTGCCTGGACGGCAGGCGGGGGCTATGGCTACACCTTC. The rearrangement uses TRBV30 and TRBJ1-2; D is possibly TRBD1 (5 bases). CDR3 length equals 13 residues. Trimming took 4 bases from V and 4 from J, leaving 13 bases between them. Germline V lookup: CDR1 GTSNPN, CDR2 SVGIG (reference sequence).

The sample holds one count of this clone. The rearrangement uses TRBV5-1 and TRBJ1-2, with 7 bases that match TRBD1. Germline CDR1 SGHRS, CDR2 YFSETQ. The CDR3 runs to 14 residues. V shed 3 bases, J shed 4 bases, and the junction held 6 bases outside the gene matches. CDR3 nucleotide sequence: TGCGCCAGCAGCTGGCGACAGGGCGGCTATGGCTACACCTTC. It yields the protein CASSWRQGGYGYTF. The variable domain in full, with the rest retrieved from reference TRBV5-1 and TRBJ1-2, is KAGVTQTPRYLIKTRGQQVTLSCSPISGHRSVSWYQQTPGQGLQFLFEYFSETQRNKGNFPGRFSGRQFSNSRSEMNVSTLELGDSALYLCASSWRQGGYGYTFGSGTRLTVV.